These T cell receptor beta chains were read from a single sample in a study of PD-L1 blockade in urothelial cancer. Here immunoSEQ multiplex PCR was the method, and the copy in TCRdb shows in-frame clones only, minus some. This sample carries around 48,000 clones, around 87% of them seen once, and the ten largest clones take 8.5% to 12%. The sequencing used PBMCs, collected around atezolizumab (anti-PD-L1) treatment. The receptor set was obtained from a man in his sixties with urothelial cancer. Both conserved end residues are part of each CDR3. Fields, in order: V gene, J gene, clone size, D gene, CDR3 DNA, CDR3 protein. A D gene is named only where the DNA matches it firmly. The size entry is marked missing in some rows and otherwise reads once, few, many or a size class.

V: TRBV7-2; J: TRBJ2-6; size: -; D: -; DNA: TGTGCCAGCAGCCACCGACGGAGCTCTGGGGCCAACGTCCTGACTTTC; CDR3: CASSHRRSSGANVLTF
V: TRBV7-9; J: TRBJ1-5; size: few; D: -; DNA: TGTGCCAGCAGCTACCGGGACACAAATCAGCCCCAGCATTTT; CDR3: CASSYRDTNQPQHF
V: TRBV25-1; J: TRBJ2-7; size: -; D: -; DNA: TGTGCCAGCAGTGAATTCGGCAGTAAAAGGGGCGAGCAGTACTTC; CDR3: CASSEFGSKRGEQYF
V: TRBV6-6; J: TRBJ1-2; size: -; D: TRBD1; DNA: TGTGCCAGCAGGGGGACAGCTAACTATGGCTACACCTTC; CDR3: CASRGTANYGYTF
V: TRBV7-6; J: TRBJ2-7; size: -; D: -; DNA: TGTGCCAGCAGCTTAGAACCAGACACCTACGAGCAGTACTTC; CDR3: CASSLEPDTYEQYF
V: TRBV5-6; J: TRBJ2-3; size: -; D: TRBD1; DNA: TGTGCCAGCAGCTTGTGGGGCGGGCAGGGGGCTTCTCCAGATACGCAGTATTTT; CDR3: CASSLWGGQGASPDTQYF
V: TRBV5-4; J: TRBJ1-2; size: -; D: -; DNA: TGTGCCAGCAGTTCAACCTACCAAGCTAACTATGGCTACACCTTC; CDR3: CASSSTYQANYGYTF
V: TRBV11-2; J: TRBJ1-3; size: -; D: TRBD1; DNA: TGTGCCAGCAGCGGGACAGGGGTAAACACCATATATTTT; CDR3: CASSGTGVNTIYF
V: TRBV6-1; J: TRBJ1-6; size: -; D: -; DNA: TGTGCCAGCAGTGAAGCGGGGAGGGCCTTTAGGAATTCACCCCTCCACTTT; CDR3: CASSEAGRAFRNSPLHF
V: TRBV5-8; J: TRBJ1-6; size: -; D: TRBD1; DNA: TGTGCCAGCAGCTTGGAGGTAGGGGGCGCTTCACCCCTCCACTTT; CDR3: CASSLEVGGASPLHF
V: TRBV2; J: TRBJ1-2; size: -; D: -; DNA: TGTGCCAGCAGTGATGGTAGGGACTCTAACTATGGCTACACCTTC; CDR3: CASSDGRDSNYGYTF